The 23 T cell receptor beta chains below come from one sample, sequenced in a study of early T cells in non-severe SARS-CoV-2 infection. In TCRdb, the 5' RACE reads were re-called with MiXCR into one record per CDR3 protein. The sample includes more than 80,000 distinct CDR3 sequences, about 15% of them seen just once. Source material: whole blood. Receptor source: an adult who was a healthcare worker with PCR-confirmed SARS-CoV-2 infection or an uninfected control (not recorded which).

The gene calls are TRBV10-2 and TRBJ2-2; D not certain. The CDR3 consists of 14 residues. Trimming removed 6 bases from V and 0 bases from J, with 8 bases in between. Germline CDR1 WSHSY, CDR2 SAAADI. CDR3: CASRTDANTGELFF. CDR3 DNA sequence: TGCGCCAGCAGGACCGACGCGAACACCGGGGAGCTGTTTTTT.

The table lists this clonotype with a few counts. The conserved phenylalanine or tryptophan is not found at the CDR3 terminus, so this likely reflects a read error. The chain has TRBV12-3 or TRBV12-4 and TRBJ2-3, with D possibly being TRBD2 (5 bases). The length of the CDR3 is 13 residues. V lost 3 bases to trimming and J lost 5 bases, with 9 bases between them. The CDR3 nucleotides read TGTGCCAGCAGTTTCGACGGAGGAGATACGCAGTATTCT. As protein: CASSFDGGDTQYS.

This clonotype turned up a few times. The DNA for the CDR3 is TGTGCCAGCAGCTCCCCGAATCAGCCCCAGCATTTT. Translated, it gives CASSSPNQPQHF. This chain connects TRBV5-6 to TRBJ1-5; D gene unclear. There are 12 residues in the CDR3. Germline V gene data show CDR1 as SGHDT and CDR2 as YYEEEE. The V end lost 3 bases, the J end lost 4 bases, and 5 bases lay between the germline ends.

In this sample, this clonotype turned up a few times. The V and J genes are TRBV7-2 and TRBJ2-5, with TRBD2 matching over 11 bases. Germline values: CDR1 SGHTA, CDR2 FQGNSA. CDR3 length: 15 amino acids. V gave up 4 bases and J gave up 3 bases; unmatched junction bases: 4. CDR3 in DNA: TGTGCCAGCAGCTCCGCTAGCGGGAGGAAAGAGACCCAGTACTTC. It yields the protein CASSSASGRKETQYF.

The gene calls are TRBV5-1 and TRBJ1-1; 7 bases align to TRBD1. Germline-derived CDR1 and CDR2 are SGHRS and YFSETQ. V shed 1 base and J 7 bases; nucleotides not matched to a gene: 10. The CDR3 sequence is 15 residues long. CDR3 in DNA: TGCGCCAGCAGCTTGCCCCTAAAGAGACAGGGTGAAGCTTTCTTT. Residues: CASSLPLKRQGEAFF.

This clonotype turned up a few times. The chain carries TRBV4-3 and TRBJ1-3; perhaps TRBD1 as D (5 bases). This CDR3 contains 13 residues. Germline values: CDR1 LGHNA, CDR2 YSLEER. V shed 4 bases and J shed 4 bases, with 8 bases lying between them. The CDR3 is CASSPWGGNTIYF. The CDR3, as DNA: TGCGCCAGCAGCCCGTGGGGGGGAAACACCATATATTTT.

This clonotype has just a few counts. A much larger clone lies a single base off, so this may be a read error. The chain employs TRBV27 and TRBJ2-6; no definite D call. Germline V gene sequence: CDR1 MNHEY, CDR2 SMNVEV (reference sequence). Trimming shortened V by 3 bases and J by 1 base, and 1 base separated the two germline ends. CDR3 length: 13 amino acids. CDR3 sequence reads: CASSFSGANVLTF. The CDR3 nucleotides are TGTGCCAGCAGTTTTTCTGGGGCCAACGTCCTGACTTTC.

In its sample, this clonotype was seen a few times. V and J are TRBV11-2 and TRBJ2-7, with TRBD2 identical over 13 bases. Germline V gene lookup returns CDR1 SGHAT and CDR2 FQNNGV. V dropped 2 bases and J dropped 0; count of bases not matched to a gene: 7. The CDR3 contains 18 residues. As DNA, the CDR3 is TGTGCCAGCAGCTTACTCGGGACTAGCGGGGTTGGCTCCTACGAGCAGTACTTC. It is translated as CASSLLGTSGVGSYEQYF.

This clonotype occurred a few times. J is TRBJ2-3 and V is TRBV9; 8 nucleotides align to TRBD2. Germline V gene sequence: CDR1 SGDLS, CDR2 YYNGEE. CDR3 length equals 16 residues. J was trimmed by 3 bases and V by 2 bases; bases with no gene match: 8. CDR3 bases: TGTGCCAGCAGCGTCGGACTAGCCAAAAGAACAGATACGCAGTATTTT. It codes for CASSVGLAKRTDTQYF.

The chain employs TRBV7-9 and TRBJ1-1, with D possibly being TRBD1 (5 bases). Germline V gene sequence: CDR1 SEHNR, CDR2 FQNEAQ (reference sequence). Trimming removed 2 bases at V and 4 bases at J, with 11 bases between. The CDR3 has 14 residues. The CDR3 loop is CASSLSGRPTEAFF. For the CDR3, the DNA is TGTGCCAGCAGCTTATCAGGGAGGCCCACTGAAGCTTTCTTT.

The table lists this clonotype with a few counts. J is TRBJ2-1 and V is TRBV7-6; D is tentatively TRBD1 or TRBD2 (5 bases each). V lost 4 bases, J lost 7 bases, and 11 bases lay in between. The CDR3 totals 13 residues. CDR1 and CDR2 from the germline V gene are SGHVS and FNYEAQ. The CDR3 spells CASSYLGENEQFF. In DNA, the CDR3 is TGTGCCAGCAGCTATCTAGGGGAGAATGAGCAGTTCTTC.

The chain combines TRBV12-3 or TRBV12-4 with TRBJ1-2; 7 bases are shared with TRBD1. Germline trimming cut 3 bases from V and 5 bases from J; bases unmatched to any gene: 9. The CDR3 has 15 amino acids. The CDR3 spells CASSFGIGGRYGYTF. DNA of the CDR3: TGTGCCAGCAGTTTTGGGATAGGGGGCCGGTATGGCTACACCTTC.

This clonotype turned up a few times. This chain joins TRBV20-1 and TRBJ2-1; 9 bases agree with TRBD2. V gave up 3 bases and J gave up 6 bases; unmatched junction bases: 3. CDR1 is DFQATT, CDR2 SNEGSKA, per germline (reference sequence). The CDR3 has 13 amino acids. CDR3 coding DNA: TGCAGTGCTAGGAGCGGGAGGTTCAATGAGCAGTTCTTC. Its protein product is CSARSGRFNEQFF.

The rearrangement uses TRBV7-2 and TRBJ2-7; TRBD1 or TRBD2 may be the D gene (5 bases each). Germline CDR1 SGHTA, CDR2 FQGNSA. Trimming removed 5 bases at V and 2 bases at J, with 16 bases between. This CDR3 has 15 residues. DNA for the CDR3: TGTGCCAGCAGCCCCCAGTGGGGGACCACCTACGAGCAGTACTTC. As protein: CASSPQWGTTYEQYF.

The chain is built from TRBV29-1 and TRBJ1-1; D remains ambiguous. V was pared by 8 bases and J by 0 bases, with 16 bases between. CDR3 length: 14 amino acids. Per the germline V gene, CDR1 is SQVTM and CDR2 is ANQGSEA. The CDR3 DNA sequence: TGCAGCTCACGCTCTGCGGGAGTGAACACTGAAGCTTTCTTT. Residues: CSSRSAGVNTEAFF.

This clonotype was seen only a few times. The chain links TRBV5-5 to TRBJ2-5; D is perhaps TRBD1 (6 bases). Germline CDR1 is SGHKS and CDR2 is YYEKEE (reference sequence). The CDR3 loop spans 14 amino acids. Trimming shortened V by 4 bases and J by 7 bases, and 17 bases separated the two germline ends. CDR3 coding DNA: TGTGCCAGCAGCCAGGAACAGGGTTCGCGGACCCAGTACTTC. Protein: CASSQEQGSRTQYF.

This clonotype was seen many times. This chain connects TRBV10-3 to TRBJ2-3; 9 bases are shared with TRBD2. The V segment lost 3 bases and the J segment 3 bases; nucleotides outside the gene matches: 4. Germline CDR1 reads ENHRY; CDR2 reads SYGVKD. This CDR3 spans 15 amino acids. The CDR3 region has the DNA TGTGCCATCAGTGATGTAGCGGGAGAAACAGATACGCAGTATTTT. Protein: CAISDVAGETDTQYF.

V is TRBV27 and J is TRBJ1-4, with D hard to call. V was cut by 10 bases and J by 1 base, with 13 bases left in between. The CDR3 totals 14 residues. Germline values: CDR1 MNHEY, CDR2 SMNVEV (reference sequence). CDR3 nucleotides: TGTGCCACCTCCAGCGGGGAAACTAATGAAAAACTGTTTTTT. This gives the protein CATSSGETNEKLFF.

The rearrangement uses TRBV15 and TRBJ1-1; D not resolved. Germline assignment: CDR1 LNHNV and CDR2 YYDKDF (reference sequence). Trimming removed 0 bases from V and 7 bases from J, with 9 bases in between. This CDR3 comprises 13 residues. CDR3 bases: TGTGCCACCAGCAGAGATCTCAGATATGAAGCTTTCTTT. Translated, it gives CATSRDLRYEAFF.

This clonotype was observed a few times. The chain employs TRBV6-1 and TRBJ2-5, with 9 positions matching TRBD2. Germline CDR1 reads MNHNS; CDR2 reads SASEGT. With V trimmed by 8 bases and J by 5 bases, 12 bases remained unmatched. The CDR3 consists of 15 residues. In nucleotides, the CDR3 is TGTGCCAGCCGCACCCGGGGGCTAGCGGGGGAGACCCAGTACTTC. This gives the protein CASRTRGLAGETQYF.

This rearrangement joins TRBV29-1 to TRBJ2-3, with 7 bases matching TRBD1. Germline V gene sequence: CDR1 SQVTM, CDR2 ANQGSEA. This CDR3 has 12 residues. V lost 7 bases to trimming and J lost 2 bases; unmatched junction nucleotides: 3. The CDR3, as DNA: TGCAGCGCAGGGGGATACACAGATACGCAGTATTTT. Translated: CSAGGYTDTQYF.

This clonotype was counted between two and nine times. This chain joins TRBV5-1 and TRBJ1-1; D unresolved. CDR3 length: 13 residues. Germline lookup yields CDR1 SGHRS and CDR2 YFSETQ. Trimming took off 0 bases at V and 9 bases at J, with 12 bases between the two ends. The CDR3 reads CASSLAGADQAFF. In nucleotides, the CDR3 is TGCGCCAGCAGCTTGGCCGGAGCGGACCAAGCTTTCTTT.

The chain links TRBV19 to TRBJ1-2; 8 bases fit TRBD1. Germline CDR1 is LNHDA and CDR2 is SQIVND (reference sequence). V was pared by 1 base and J by 2 bases, with 3 bases of the junction left unmatched. This CDR3 is built from 15 residues. In DNA, the CDR3 is TGTGCCAGTAGTATAGCCCGGACAGGGAACTATGGCTACACCTTC. Translating gives CASSIARTGNYGYTF.